The 9 T cell receptor beta chains in this list originate from one sample, sequenced in a study of cytomegalovirus exposure and HLA in healthy donors. PCR primers comprised 60 Vbeta and 13 Jbeta primers. Libraries were prepared by immunoSEQ multiplex PCR; TCRdb keeps only in-frame clonotypes and omits some of them. The profile shows about 140,000 clones, approximately 8.9% of them singletons. Specimen: PBMCs. Every receptor here comes from a middle-aged woman in good health and CMV-seropositive.

This chain connects TRBV27 to TRBJ1-1; tentatively, D is TRBD1 (5 bases). V lost 7 bases and J lost 1, with 10 bases in between. CDR1 and CDR2 from the germline V gene are MNHEY and SMNVEV (reference sequence). This CDR3 comprises 13 residues. The DNA for the CDR3 is TGTGCCAGCACCACAGGACCGAACACTGAAGCTTTCTTT. Translating it yields CASTTGPNTEAFF.

This clone was detected only a few times. CDR3 sequence: CASSVGLAGNNEQFF. CDR3 bases: TGTGCCAGCAGCGTAGGACTAGCGGGGAACAATGAGCAGTTCTTC. The chain couples TRBV9 to TRBJ2-1; 11 bases line up with TRBD2. Germline V gene sequence: CDR1 SGDLS, CDR2 YYNGEE. V shed 0 bases, J shed 5 bases, and the junction held 1 base outside the gene matches. The CDR3 spans 15 residues.

This clone has a handful of counts. The J gene is TRBJ1-2, the V gene TRBV5-1; tentatively, D is TRBD1 (5 bases). From germline, CDR1 is SGHRS and CDR2 YFSETQ. This CDR3 spans 15 amino acids. Trimming removed 0 bases from V and 5 bases from J, with 14 bases in between. The DNA of the CDR3 is TGCGCCAGCAGCTTGGCCGGAGGGGAAGGTTATGGCTACACCTTC. This encodes CASSLAGGEGYGYTF.

This clone was seen more than once but under ten times. The CDR3 loop reads CASSWTKTDTQYF. The CDR3, as DNA: TGTGCCAGCAGCTGGACTAAAACAGATACGCAGTATTTT. The V gene is TRBV5-4, the J gene TRBJ2-3; tentative D call: TRBD2 (6 bases). The V gene's germline CDR1 is SGHNT and CDR2 YYREEE (reference sequence). This CDR3 comprises 13 residues. Trimming pared 3 bases from V and 3 bases from J, leaving 8 bases between.

The V call is TRBV7-6, the J call TRBJ1-2; no firm D call. CDR1 SGHVS and CDR2 FNYEAQ come from the germline V gene. Trimming pared 3 bases from V and 6 bases from J, leaving 8 bases between. There are 12 residues in the CDR3. In DNA form, the CDR3 reads TGTGCCAGCAGCTTGGACGGGGATGGCTACACCTTC. Translated, it gives CASSLDGDGYTF. Full variable domain (remainder filled in from reference TRBV7-6 and TRBJ1-2): GAGVSQSPRYKVTKRGQDVALRCDPISGHVSLYWYRQALGQGPEFLTYFNYEAQQDKSGLPNDRFSAERPEGSISTLTIQRTEQRDSAMYRCASSLDGDGYTFGSGTRLTVV.

A few counts support this clone. The genes are TRBV7-2 and TRBJ2-5; a possible D gene is TRBD2 (5 bases). Per germline, CDR1 SGHTA and CDR2 FQGNSA. The CDR3 loop spans 14 amino acids. V was shortened by 5 bases and J by 4 bases, with 14 bases between the two germline ends. The CDR3 coding sequence is TGTGCCAGCAGCCCCTATGGGCTAGCAGAGACCCAGTACTTC. Amino acid sequence: CASSPYGLAETQYF.

The chain recombines TRBV5-6 with TRBJ2-3; maybe TRBD1 (5 bases). Per the germline V gene, CDR1 is SGHDT and CDR2 is YYEEEE. The ends were cut back, 1 base at V and 6 bases at J, with 15 bases in the middle. The CDR3 loop spans 15 amino acids. The CDR3 loop is CASSLRQGLHDTQYF. The CDR3 DNA sequence: TGTGCCAGCAGCTTGAGGCAGGGCCTCCATGATACGCAGTATTTT.

This chain links TRBV2 with TRBJ2-7; tentative D call: TRBD2 (5 bases). The CDR3 sequence is 15 residues long. CDR1 and CDR2 from the germline V gene are SNHLY and FYNNEI. V was cut by 3 bases and J by 6 bases, with 18 bases left in between. CDR3 nucleotide sequence: TGTGCCAGCAGTGAGTATGGGTATGGAGGTTTCGAGCAGTACTTC. Translation: CASSEYGYGGFEQYF. Variable domain in full (rest from reference TRBV2 and TRBJ2-7): EPEVTQTPSHQVTQMGQEVILRCVPISNHLYFYWYRQILGQKVEFLVSFYNNEISEKSEIFDDQFSVERPDGSNFTLKIRSTKLEDSAMYFCASSEYGYGGFEQYFGPGTRLTVT.

V usage is TRBV13 and J usage is TRBJ2-2; D is perhaps TRBD1 (6 bases). CDR3 length equals 15 residues. V lost 0 bases, J lost 7 bases, and 12 bases lay in between. CDR1 and CDR2 (germline): PRHDT, FYEKMQ (reference sequence). CDR3 region: CASSLGLRGGGELFF. CDR3 in DNA: TGTGCCAGCAGCTTAGGCCTCAGGGGCGGCGGGGAGCTGTTTTTT.